The 3 T cell receptor beta chains in this list originate from one sample, sequenced in a study of T cell changes during pregnancy in multiple sclerosis. Generated by immunoSEQ multiplex PCR, the TCRdb table keeps only in-frame clones and is missing some. The table shows about 100,000 clones, with around 92% occurring only once. Sequencing used peripheral blood, obtained after pregnancy. The receptor set was obtained from a female donor with multiple sclerosis, enrolled in a pregnancy study.

The V call is TRBV6-6, the J call TRBJ2-3; 14 bases are a match to TRBD2. CDR3 length: 14 amino acids. V lost 6 bases and J lost 5; bases outside the gene matches: 1. In germline, CDR1 is MNHNY, CDR2 SVGAGI (reference sequence). The CDR3 nucleotides read TGTGCCAGCAGGGGACTAGCGGGAGAAGATACGCAGTATTTT. Translating it yields CASRGLAGEDTQYF.

This chain links TRBV7-2 with TRBJ1-6; a weak D match, TRBD1 (6 bases). Trimming removed 3 bases at V and 5 bases at J, with 8 bases between. The CDR3 contains 14 residues. Germline lookup yields CDR1 SGHTA and CDR2 FQGNSA. CDR3 region: CASSFRTDNSPLHF. Here the CDR3 DNA reads TGTGCCAGCAGCTTCCGGACAGATAATTCACCCCTCCACTTT.

This clone was seen once. This chain connects TRBV18 to TRBJ1-2; tentative D call: TRBD1 (6 bases). The germline V and J ends were trimmed by 4 bases and 8 bases, with 20 bases remaining between them. The germline CDR1 and CDR2 sequences are KGHSH and LQKENI. The CDR3 extends over 15 amino acids. The CDR3 loop reads CASSREKAGDGGYTF. The CDR3 DNA follows: TGTGCCAGCTCACGGGAAAAGGCAGGGGACGGCGGCTACACCTTC.